These 12 T cell receptor beta chains came from one sample sequenced in a study of cytomegalovirus exposure and HLA in healthy donors (dated by TCRdb to about 2017). The receptor library was made with the immunoSEQ multiplex PCR assay. The multiplex PCR relied on a mix of 60 forward primers for TCR Vbeta segments and 13 reverse primers for TCR Jbeta segments. In its TCRdb copy, this immuneACCESS table keeps in-frame sequences only and misses some clones. Where compared with another copy, unresolved V genes explain less than half of these, and the others have no known cause. The sample table holds approximately 65,000 clones, of which about 63% were seen once. Clones ranked in the top ten supply around a sixth of the sample. Sequencing input: PBMCs. Receptor source: a man between 40 and 49 years old in good health and CMV-seropositive.

J is TRBJ2-7 and V is TRBV18; TRBD1 aligns across 9 bases. This CDR3 is built from 16 residues. V dropped 2 bases and J dropped 2; count of bases not matched to a gene: 7. CDR1 and CDR2 from the germline V gene are KGHSH and LQKENI. The CDR3 DNA sequence: TGTGCCAGCTCACCAGGGACAGGGAATATCCCCTACGAGCAGTACTTC. Translating gives CASSPGTGNIPYEQYF.

V is TRBV7-2 and J is TRBJ2-1; TRBD2 matches at 14 bases. The ends lost 4 bases at V and 4 bases at J; junction bases unmatched: 6. The CDR3 covers 17 residues. In germline, CDR1 is SGHTA, CDR2 FQGNSA. CDR3 sequence: CASSSIRTSGRYNEQFF. Here the CDR3 DNA reads TGTGCCAGCAGCTCCATCCGGACTAGCGGGAGGTACAATGAGCAGTTCTTC.

The chain has TRBV9 and TRBJ2-2; no clear D gene. The germline V gene encodes CDR1 SGDLS and CDR2 YYNGEE. This CDR3 comprises 14 residues. V lost 0 bases and J lost 4, with 7 bases in between. CDR3 loop: CASSVDGFTGELFF. The CDR3 nucleotides read TGTGCCAGCAGCGTAGACGGGTTCACCGGGGAGCTGTTTTTT.

The chain has TRBV7-9 and TRBJ2-7; D remains unclear. V gave up 5 bases and J gave up 5 bases, with 10 bases separating them. The CDR3 has 12 residues. Germline V CDR1 and CDR2: SEHNR, FQNEAQ (reference sequence). CDR3 amino acids: CASSLNADEQYF. The CDR3 region has the DNA TGTGCCAGCAGCCTCAATGCAGACGAGCAGTACTTC.

This chain joins TRBV15 and TRBJ2-7; 10 nucleotides match TRBD2. The CDR3 has 15 residues. Germline V lookup: CDR1 LNHNV, CDR2 YYDKDF (reference sequence). V trimming: 0 bases; J trimming: 3 bases; junction bases outside the gene matches: 2. The CDR3 DNA reads as TGTGCCACCAGCAGAGACCCTAGCGGGAGCTACGAGCAGTACTTC. As protein: CATSRDPSGSYEQYF.

This clone was picked up a small number of times. Different DNA sequences within this sample yield the same CDR3. The V gene is TRBV7-2, the J gene TRBJ1-5; D is unresolved. V gave up 2 bases and J gave up 3 bases, with 14 bases separating them. CDR3 length: 16 residues. Looked up from germline, CDR1 is SGHTA and CDR2 is FQGNSA. The CDR3 sequence is CASSLTDFNPNQPQHF. As DNA, the CDR3 is TGTGCCAGCAGCTTAACCGACTTCAACCCCAATCAGCCCCAGCATTTT.

The chain has TRBV4-2 and TRBJ2-5, with 10 bases identical to TRBD2. J gave up 3 bases and V 0 bases, and 7 bases lay outside the gene matches. Germline V CDR1 and CDR2: LGHNA, YNFKEQ. This CDR3 contains 17 residues. The CDR3 spells CASSQDRPAGGKETQYF. CDR3 DNA sequence: TGTGCCAGCAGCCAAGATCGCCCAGCGGGAGGGAAAGAGACCCAGTACTTC.

The chain employs TRBV5-1 and TRBJ2-7; 7 positions agree with TRBD2. CDR3 length equals 13 residues. Unmatched junction bases numbered 7, after V lost 1 base and J lost 9 bases. Per the germline V gene, CDR1 is SGHRS and CDR2 is YFSETQ. CDR3 bases: TGCGCCAGCAGCTTGTATGGACTAGAAGGGCAGTACTTC. As protein: CASSLYGLEGQYF.

This sequence joins TRBV9 and TRBJ2-5; 9 bases are a match to TRBD2. Germline CDR1 reads SGDLS; CDR2 reads YYNGEE. The length of the CDR3 is 15 residues. V trimming: 5 bases; J trimming: 4 bases; junction bases outside the gene matches: 9. As DNA, the CDR3 is TGTGCCAGCAGTGGAGGGCTAGCGGGGCCAGAGACCCAGTACTTC. The encoded protein is CASSGGLAGPETQYF.

V gene TRBV6-5 combines with J gene TRBJ2-7, with 8 bases aligning to TRBD1. Germline CDR1 MNHEY, CDR2 SVGAGI. The CDR3 is 15 amino acids. With 6 bases clipped from V and 2 bases from J, the junction kept 9 bases outside the gene matches. In DNA form, the CDR3 reads TGTGCCAGCAGAGAGACCGGGACAGGAACCTACGAGCAGTACTTC. It translates to CASRETGTGTYEQYF.

This chain joins TRBV7-9 and TRBJ1-3; D is possibly TRBD1 (5 bases). The CDR3 length is 15 residues. Trimming cost V 5 bases and J 5 bases, with 16 bases left between them. Germline V gives CDR1 SEHNR, CDR2 FQNEAQ (reference sequence). CDR3 bases: TGTGCCAGCAGCCCCGCGGGGGGAGGTAGAAACACCATATATTTT. It encodes CASSPAGGGRNTIYF. The full variable domain, its missing parts supplied by reference TRBV7-9 and TRBJ1-3, is DTGVSQNPRHKITKRGQNVTFRCDPISEHNRLYWYRQTLGQGPEFLTYFQNEAQLEKSRLLSDRFSAERPKGSFSTLEIQRTEQGDSAMYLCASSPAGGGRNTIYFGEGSWLTVV.

In its sample, this clone was seen a few times. The chain recombines TRBV6-1 with TRBJ2-1; TRBD1 aligns across 7 bases. The CDR3 is made up of 16 amino acids. J gave up 6 bases and V 1 base, and 9 bases lay outside the gene matches. Germline CDR1 and CDR2: MNHNS and SASEGT. The CDR3 loop is CASSEGSGNRGNEQFF. The CDR3 DNA reads as TGTGCCAGCAGTGAAGGGAGTGGTAACAGGGGCAATGAGCAGTTCTTC.